The sample holds one count of the clone carrying this T cell receptor beta chain. This entry belongs to a study of T cell responses to AZD1222 COVID-19 vaccine. The assay was immunoSEQ multiplex PCR, and TCRdb's table has in-frame clones only and misses some. The repertoire holds about 160,000 clones, with 90% to 95% as singletons. There are 14 residues in the CDR3. Trimming cost V 4 bases and J 4 bases, with 14 bases left between them. The germline gives CDR1 SGHRS, CDR2 YFSETQ. The V gene is TRBV5-1, the J gene TRBJ2-5, with D tentatively TRBD1 (5 bases). The sample consisted of peripheral blood, taken on day 0 of AZD1222 vaccination. This sequence originates from an adult in good health. The CDR3 loop is CASSPGHPRETQYF. The CDR3, as DNA: TGCGCCAGCAGCCCCGGACATCCGAGAGAGACCCAGTACTTC.